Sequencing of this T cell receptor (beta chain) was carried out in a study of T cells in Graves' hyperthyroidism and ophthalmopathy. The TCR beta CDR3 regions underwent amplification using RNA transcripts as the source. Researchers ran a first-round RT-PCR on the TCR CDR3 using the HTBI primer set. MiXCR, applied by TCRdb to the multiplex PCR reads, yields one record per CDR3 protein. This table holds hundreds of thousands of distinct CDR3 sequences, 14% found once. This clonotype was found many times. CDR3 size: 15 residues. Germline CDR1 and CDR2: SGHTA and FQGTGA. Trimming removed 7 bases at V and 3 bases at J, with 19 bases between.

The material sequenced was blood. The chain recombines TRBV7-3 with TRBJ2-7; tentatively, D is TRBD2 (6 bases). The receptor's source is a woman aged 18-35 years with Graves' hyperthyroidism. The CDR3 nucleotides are TGTGCCAGCAATACGACGGGAGACCCACACTACGAGCAGTACTTC. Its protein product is CASNTTGDPHYEQYF.